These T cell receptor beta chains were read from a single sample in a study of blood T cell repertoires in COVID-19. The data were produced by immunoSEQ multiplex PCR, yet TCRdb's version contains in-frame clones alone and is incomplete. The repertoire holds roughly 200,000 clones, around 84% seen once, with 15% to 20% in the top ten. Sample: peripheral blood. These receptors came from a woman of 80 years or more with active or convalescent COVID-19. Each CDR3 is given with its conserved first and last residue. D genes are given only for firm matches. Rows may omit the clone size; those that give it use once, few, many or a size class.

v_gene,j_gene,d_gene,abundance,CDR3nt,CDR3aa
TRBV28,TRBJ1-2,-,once,TGTGCCAGCACCCAGGGGCGCCTCTATGGCTACACCTTC,CASTQGRLYGYTF
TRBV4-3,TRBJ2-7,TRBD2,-,TGCGCCAGCAGCCAAGCTCTAGCGGGAGACAGCCCCTACGAGCAGTACTTC,CASSQALAGDSPYEQYF
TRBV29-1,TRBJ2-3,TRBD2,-,TGCAGCGTCGTACATAGCGGGGGGGCGACAGATACGCAGTATTTT,CSVVHSGGATDTQYF
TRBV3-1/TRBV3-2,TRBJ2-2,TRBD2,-,TGTGCCAGCAGTTTAGCGGGGGGCCCCACCGGGGAGCTGTTTTTT,CASSLAGGPTGELFF
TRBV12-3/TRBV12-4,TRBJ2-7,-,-,TGTGCCAGCAGTCCCAGTGTTCCGGAGCAGTACTTC,CASSPSVPEQYF
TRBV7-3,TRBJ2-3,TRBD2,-,TGTGCCAGCAGCTTAACGGCGACTAGCGGGGCCCTAGATACGCAGTATTTT,CASSLTATSGALDTQYF
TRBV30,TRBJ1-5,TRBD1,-,TGTGCCTGGGATGGACAGGGCAATCAGCCCCAGCATTTT,CAWDGQGNQPQHF
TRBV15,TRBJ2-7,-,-,TGTGCCACCAGCAGCGGGGGGCCCCCCCTCGAGCAGTACTTC,CATSSGGPPLEQYF
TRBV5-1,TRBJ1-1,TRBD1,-,TGCGCCAGCAGCTGGGACAGTCTCACTGAAGCTTTCTTT,CASSWDSLTEAFF
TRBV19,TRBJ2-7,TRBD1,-,TGTGCCAGTAGTTTGGGGACAGGGGTACGCGAGCAGTACTTC,CASSLGTGVREQYF
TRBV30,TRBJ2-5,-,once,TGTGCCTGGAGAAGGGGCCAGGGAGAGACCCAGTACTTC,CAWRRGQGETQYF
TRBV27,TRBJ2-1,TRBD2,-,TGTGCCAGCAGTTTACTAGCGGGGACCAATGAGCAGTTCTTC,CASSLLAGTNEQFF
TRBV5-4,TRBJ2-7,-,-,TGTGCCAGCAGCGTTACAGGCCGGAGCTCCTACGAGCAGTACTTC,CASSVTGRSSYEQYF